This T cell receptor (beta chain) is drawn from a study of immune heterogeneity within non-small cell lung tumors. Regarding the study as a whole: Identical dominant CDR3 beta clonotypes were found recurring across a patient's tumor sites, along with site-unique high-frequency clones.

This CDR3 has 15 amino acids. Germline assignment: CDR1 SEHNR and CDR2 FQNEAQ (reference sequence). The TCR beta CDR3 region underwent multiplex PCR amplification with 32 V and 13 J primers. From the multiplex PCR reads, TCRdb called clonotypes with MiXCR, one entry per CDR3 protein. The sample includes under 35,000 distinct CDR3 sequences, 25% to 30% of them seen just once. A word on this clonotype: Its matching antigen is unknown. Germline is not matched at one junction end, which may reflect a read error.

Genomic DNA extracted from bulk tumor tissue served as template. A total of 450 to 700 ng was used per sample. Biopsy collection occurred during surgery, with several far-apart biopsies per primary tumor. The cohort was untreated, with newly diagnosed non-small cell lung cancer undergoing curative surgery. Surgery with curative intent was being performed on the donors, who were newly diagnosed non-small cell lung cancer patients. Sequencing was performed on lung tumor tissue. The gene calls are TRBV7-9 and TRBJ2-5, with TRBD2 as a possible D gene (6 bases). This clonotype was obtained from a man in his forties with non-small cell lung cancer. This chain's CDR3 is CASSSPVADQATQYF. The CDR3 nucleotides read TGTGCCAGCAGCTCGCCGGTAGCGGACCAAGCGACCCAGTACTTC. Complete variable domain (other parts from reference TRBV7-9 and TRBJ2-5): DTGVSQNPRHKITKRGQNVTFRCDPISEHNRLYWYRQTLGQGPEFLTYFQNEAQLEKSRLLSDRFSAERPKGSFSTLEIQRTEQGDSAMYLCASSSPVADQATQYFGPGTRLLVL.